This T cell receptor beta chain appears in the sequencing data of a study of shared clonotypes between healthy human individuals. Overall study findings and caveats: About 4.5% of naive CD4 clonotypes were common to several donors. Among the subsets, naive ones generally showed larger estimated richness than memory ones.

This clone was counted a single time. No antigen is known for it. CDR1 is SGHTA and CDR2 is FQGNSA in the germline V gene. V lost 5 bases to trimming and J lost 3 bases; unmatched junction nucleotides: 6. The CDR3 consists of 16 residues. Sequencing was performed with immunoSEQ multiplex PCR; in TCRdb, only in-frame clones are kept and a portion is missing. The sample includes about 2.4 million clones, 85% to 95% of them seen just once. The sequenced material came from naive CD4+ T cells sorted from blood. The subset denotes: CD45RA+ positively selected. This TCR was recovered from a man aged 18-30 years in good health. This chain connects TRBV7-2 to TRBJ2-3; 12 bases agree with TRBD2. The chain's CDR3 is CASSLTSGSGTDTQYF. CDR3 bases: TGTGCCAGCAGCCTGACTAGCGGGAGCGGGACAGATACGCAGTATTTT.